The present TCR beta chain was sequenced within a study of high-grade serous ovarian cancer treatment subgroups. Study results and limitations: Spatial context was lost because tumors were sequenced in bulk.

Concerning this clone: Antigen: not known.

Only in-frame clones appear in the TCRdb table, and some are missing; sequencing was by immunoSEQ multiplex PCR. The data contain about 33,000 clones, around three quarters of them seen just once; the ten biggest clones take up approximately 3%. CDR1 SGHRS and CDR2 YFSETQ come from the germline V gene. The CDR3 covers 13 residues. The V end was cut by 2 bases, the J end by 6 bases, with 8 bases between. Tumor samples were obtained before definitive surgery or chemotherapy. The sample taken for sequencing was tumor tissue. The chain combines TRBV5-1 with TRBJ2-2; D is unclear. The source of this sequence is a human donor with high-grade serous ovarian cancer. CDR3 protein: CASSFSTAGELFF. The CDR3 bases are TGCGCCAGCAGCTTTTCGACGGCCGGGGAGCTGTTTTTT.